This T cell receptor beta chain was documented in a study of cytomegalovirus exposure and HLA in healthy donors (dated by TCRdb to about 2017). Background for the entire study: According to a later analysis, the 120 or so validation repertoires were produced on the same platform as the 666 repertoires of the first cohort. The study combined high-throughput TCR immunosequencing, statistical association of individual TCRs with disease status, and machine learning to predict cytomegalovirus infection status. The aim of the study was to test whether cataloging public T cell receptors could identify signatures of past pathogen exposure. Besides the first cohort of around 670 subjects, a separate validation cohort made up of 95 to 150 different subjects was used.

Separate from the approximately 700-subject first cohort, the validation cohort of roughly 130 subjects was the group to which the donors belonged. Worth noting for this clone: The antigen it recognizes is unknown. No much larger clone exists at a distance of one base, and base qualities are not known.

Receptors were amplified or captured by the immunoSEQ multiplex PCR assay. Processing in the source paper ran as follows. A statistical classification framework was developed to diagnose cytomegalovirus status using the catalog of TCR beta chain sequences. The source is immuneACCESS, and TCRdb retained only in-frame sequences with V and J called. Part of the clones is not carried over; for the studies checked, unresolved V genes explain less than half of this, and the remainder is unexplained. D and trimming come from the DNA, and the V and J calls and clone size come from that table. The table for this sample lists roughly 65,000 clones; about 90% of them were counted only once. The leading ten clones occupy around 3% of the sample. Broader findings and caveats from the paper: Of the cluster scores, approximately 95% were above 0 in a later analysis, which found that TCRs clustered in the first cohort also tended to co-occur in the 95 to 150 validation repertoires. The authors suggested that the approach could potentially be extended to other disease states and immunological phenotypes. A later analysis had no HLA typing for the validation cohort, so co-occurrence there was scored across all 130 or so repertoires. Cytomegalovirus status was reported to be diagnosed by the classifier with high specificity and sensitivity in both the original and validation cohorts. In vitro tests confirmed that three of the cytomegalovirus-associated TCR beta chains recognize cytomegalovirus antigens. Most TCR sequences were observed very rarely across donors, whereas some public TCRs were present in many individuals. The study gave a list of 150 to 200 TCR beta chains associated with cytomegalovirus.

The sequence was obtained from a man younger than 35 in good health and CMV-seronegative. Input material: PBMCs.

Read as DNA, the sequence is TGTGCCAGCAGTTTGGGACTCCGAACAGGGCAGTTCTTC. Its coded protein is CASSLGLRTGQFF. In this chain, TRBV27 is recombined with TRBJ2-1; perhaps TRBD2 is the D gene, with 6 bases matching. V is reduced by 3 bases and J by 12 bases, leaving a spacing of 15 bases between them. The CDR3 runs 13 residues from the cysteine to the phenylalanine. The DNA shown is the 39-base CDR3, in frame from base 1. The germline V gene (reference sequence) supplies CDR1 MNHEY and CDR2 SMNVEV.